Each of the 18 T cell receptor beta chains below was sequenced from the same sample in a study of T cell responses to AZD1222 COVID-19 vaccine. Assay: immunoSEQ multiplex PCR; the TCRdb copy retains only in-frame clones and omits some. The table includes roughly 160,000 clones, roughly 87% detected once. The sample here was peripheral blood, taken 28 days after the second AZD1222 dose. The source is an adult who received the AZD1222 COVID-19 vaccine.

The chain recombines TRBV19 with TRBJ1-1; the D is unclear. The V gene lost 7 bases and the J gene lost 1 base, with 19 bases spanning the gap. Germline CDR1 is LNHDA and CDR2 is SQIVND (reference sequence). The CDR3 length is 16 residues. CDR3 nucleotide sequence: TGTGCCAGTACCATCGCTGGCCGGTTGGAGAACACTGAAGCTTTCTTT. Translating it yields CASTIAGRLENTEAFF.

The V gene is TRBV12-5, the J gene TRBJ1-3; no clear D gene. Germline CDR1 and CDR2: LGHNT and FRNRAP. The CDR3 totals 15 residues. The V gene lost 7 bases and the J gene lost 2 bases, with 15 bases spanning the gap. DNA for the CDR3: TGTGCTAGTGTCCGGGAACCGGGGACTGGAAACACCATATATTTT. Its protein product is CASVREPGTGNTIYF.

V is TRBV6-2 or TRBV6-3 and J is TRBJ1-1; 10 bases line up with TRBD1. V was pared by 5 bases and J by 12 bases, with 6 bases of the junction left unmatched. The CDR3 is 12 amino acids. CDR1 MNHEY and CDR2 SVGEGT come from the germline V gene. For the CDR3, the DNA is TGTGCCAGCAGTGACAGGGGGCGAGTAACTTTCTTT. Its protein product is CASSDRGRVTFF.

The J gene is TRBJ2-3, the V gene TRBV2; the match to TRBD2 covers 11 bases. Germline CDR1 reads SNHLY; CDR2 reads FYNNEI. V lost 5 bases to trimming and J lost 0 bases; unmatched junction nucleotides: 19. The length of the CDR3 is 21 residues. The CDR3 region has the DNA TGTGCCAGCAGTCTACCCCCACGACTAGCGGGGATTTGGGAGAGCACAGATACGCAGTATTTT. Translation: CASSLPPRLAGIWESTDTQYF.

The rearrangement uses TRBV5-1 and TRBJ2-2; D unclear. Germline V gene sequence: CDR1 SGHRS, CDR2 YFSETQ. The CDR3 has 12 residues. The V and J ends lost 3 bases and 5 bases respectively, with 5 bases between them. CDR3 DNA: TGCGCCAGCAGCTGGGTAACCGGGGAGCTGTTTTTT. It codes for CASSWVTGELFF.

This rearrangement joins TRBV18 to TRBJ1-4; D unresolved. The V and J ends lost 3 bases and 8 bases respectively, with 16 bases between them. CDR3 size: 15 residues. Germline values: CDR1 KGHSH, CDR2 LQKENI. CDR3 DNA sequence: TGTGCCAGCTCACCGACCCTCCCGGCGATGGAAAAACTGTTTTTT. Its protein product is CASSPTLPAMEKLFF.

Only one count was recorded for this clone. The same CDR3 also results from other DNA sequences found in this sample. This chain links TRBV19 with TRBJ2-7, with a weak D call TRBD2 (5 bases). Germline assignment: CDR1 LNHDA and CDR2 SQIVND (reference sequence). The V gene lost 1 base and the J gene lost 4 bases, with 11 bases spanning the gap. CDR3 length: 14 amino acids. CDR3 coding DNA: TGTGCCAGTAGTATAGCAGGAGGTGGGTACGAGCAGTACTTC. Its protein is CASSIAGGGYEQYF.

The chain uses TRBV5-4 and TRBJ1-2; 10 bases are shared with TRBD1. V trimming: 4 bases; J trimming: 5 bases; junction bases outside the gene matches: 5. CDR1 is SGHNT and CDR2 is YYREEE in the germline V gene (reference sequence). This CDR3 has 14 amino acids. The CDR3 sequence: CASSPGTGVYGYTF. In nucleotides, the CDR3 is TGTGCCAGCAGCCCAGGGACAGGGGTTTATGGCTACACCTTC.

The V and J genes are TRBV27 and TRBJ2-1; 14 bases fit TRBD2. Germline V gene data show CDR1 as MNHEY and CDR2 as SMNVEV (reference sequence). The CDR3 spans 15 residues. V dropped 7 bases and J dropped 6; count of bases not matched to a gene: 5. The CDR3 region is CASKAGLAGVNEQFF. The DNA for the CDR3 is TGTGCCAGCAAAGCGGGACTAGCGGGGGTCAATGAGCAGTTCTTC.

V and J are TRBV24-1 and TRBJ1-2; D is unresolved. V lost 9 bases and J lost 4, with 23 bases in between. Looked up from germline, CDR1 is KGHDR and CDR2 is SFDVKD. The CDR3 loop spans 16 amino acids. DNA of the CDR3: TGTGCCACCCCCCCCCGTGGGGAGCTGAGGATCTATGGCTACACCTTC. Translation: CATPPRGELRIYGYTF.

This CDR3 is CASSLDAQGIGSPLHF. CDR3 DNA sequence: TGCGCCAGCAGCTTGGATGCACAGGGCATCGGTTCACCCCTCCACTTT. The chain employs TRBV5-1 and TRBJ1-6, with TRBD1 as a possible D gene (6 bases). CDR1 and CDR2 from the germline V gene are SGHRS and YFSETQ. Trimming removed 0 bases from V and 9 bases from J, with 16 bases in between. CDR3 length: 16 residues.

V usage is TRBV10-1 and J usage is TRBJ2-1; TRBD2 is a possible D gene (5 bases). Germline V gene data show CDR1 as WNHNN and CDR2 as SYGVQD (reference sequence). V was cut by 6 bases and J by 6 bases, with 9 bases left in between. There are 12 residues in the CDR3. This CDR3 is CASSEGFNEQFF. The CDR3 DNA is TGCGCCAGCAGCGAGGGATTCAATGAGCAGTTCTTC.

This clone occurred a few times. The CDR3 loop reads CASSLGNRVGSYEQYF. The CDR3 DNA follows: TGTGCCAGCAGCTTAGGGAACAGGGTGGGCTCCTACGAGCAGTACTTC. This chain joins TRBV7-9 and TRBJ2-7; D might be TRBD1 (6 bases). V was shortened by 1 base and J by 0 bases, with 13 bases between the two germline ends. CDR1 is SEHNR, CDR2 FQNEAQ, per germline (reference sequence). The CDR3 is made up of 16 amino acids.

The V call is TRBV21-1, the J call TRBJ2-7; the D call of TRBD1 is as the table states it, not checked on the DNA. TRBV21-1 is assigned pseudogene status. This CDR3 is built from 20 residues. The CDR3 nucleotides are TGTGCCAGCAGCAAAGACTCCAGGGGGCCCTACCATATCTCCCCCTACGAGCAGTACTTC. Translated: CASSKDSRGPYHISPYEQYF.

This rearrangement joins TRBV15 to TRBJ2-1; the D is unclear. The ends were cut back, 3 bases at V and 6 bases at J, with 15 bases in the middle. The CDR3 runs to 15 residues. The V gene's germline CDR1 is LNHNV and CDR2 YYDKDF (reference sequence). CDR3 sequence: CATSSGPSTSNEQFF. As DNA, the CDR3 is TGTGCCACCAGCAGCGGACCCTCCACCTCCAATGAGCAGTTCTTC.

The chain links TRBV7-9 to TRBJ2-3, with 9 nucleotides matching TRBD2. Trimming took 5 bases from V and 0 from J; bases not matched to a gene: 6. Germline lookup yields CDR1 SEHNR and CDR2 FQNEAQ (reference sequence). This CDR3 contains 16 residues. CDR3: CASSVLSGSSTDTQYF. DNA of the CDR3: TGTGCCAGCAGCGTCCTTAGCGGGAGTAGCACAGATACGCAGTATTTT.

This clone was found a few times. The V and J genes are TRBV21-1 and TRBJ1-2; whether TRBD1, the table's D call, matches the DNA was not checked. TRBV21-1 is given as a pseudogene. The CDR3 is 18 amino acids. The CDR3 sequence: CASSKSSWDRGANYGYTF. CDR3 bases: TGTGCCAGCAGCAAATCTTCTTGGGACAGAGGAGCTAACTATGGCTACACCTTC.

The V call is TRBV10-2, the J call TRBJ1-5, with 10 nucleotides matching TRBD1. Germline V gene sequence: CDR1 WSHSY, CDR2 SAAADI. The ends lost 6 bases at V and 3 bases at J; junction bases unmatched: 5. This CDR3 has 15 residues. CDR3 sequence (DNA): TGCGCCAGCAGGAGGGACAGGGGTTACAATCAGCCCCAGCATTTT. Encoded protein: CASRRDRGYNQPQHF.